This entry lists 15 T cell receptor beta chains sequenced from one sample in a study of OX40 agonist ivuxolimab in advanced cancers. TCRdb keeps only in-frame clones here, not all; method: immunoSEQ multiplex PCR. The sample has about 73,000 clones; 85% to 90% are singletons. The sequencing used CD4+ or CD8+ T cells sorted from blood, collected in a trial of the OX40 agonist ivuxolimab. Receptors were obtained from an adult with an advanced solid tumor such as melanoma, head and neck, liver or kidney cancer.

The rearrangement links TRBV18 to TRBJ1-4; tentatively, D is TRBD1 (5 bases). V was shortened by 3 bases and J by 4 bases, with 12 bases between the two germline ends. The CDR3 sequence is 15 residues long. CDR1 and CDR2 (germline): KGHSH, LQKENI. CDR3 sequence reads: CASSPSQGYNEKLFF. CDR3 in DNA: TGTGCCAGCTCACCTTCCCAGGGTTATAATGAAAAACTGTTTTTT. Full variable domain (remainder filled in from reference TRBV18 and TRBJ1-4): NAGVMQNPRHLVRRRGQEARLRCSPMKGHSHVYWYRQLPEEGLKFMVYLQKENIIDESGMPKERFSAEFPKEGPSILRIQQVVRGDSAAYFCASSPSQGYNEKLFFGSGTQLSVL.

The genes are TRBV10-1 and TRBJ2-5, with D unclear. Germline-derived CDR1 and CDR2 are WNHNN and SYGVQD (reference sequence). V lost 8 bases to trimming and J lost 3 bases, with 10 bases between them. The CDR3 is 12 amino acids. The CDR3 nucleotides are TGCGCCAGCTACAACTGGGAAGAGACCCAGTACTTC. As protein: CASYNWEETQYF.

Comments on this clone: An end of the junction does not agree with germline; a read error may underlie this. The chain uses TRBV30 and TRBJ1-3; D is undetermined. Germline loops: CDR1 GTSNPN, CDR2 SVGIG (reference sequence). This CDR3 is built from 12 residues. This CDR3 is CASAVPGNAIYF. In DNA form, the CDR3 reads TGTGCCTCGGCCGTTCCTGGAAACGCCATATATTTT.

V gene TRBV11-3 combines with J gene TRBJ2-5; 12 bases are shared with TRBD1. Germline-derived CDR1 and CDR2 are SGHNT and YENEEA. V shed 1 base and J 4 bases; nucleotides not matched to a gene: 7. CDR3 length: 17 residues. CDR3 nucleotide sequence: TGTGCCAGCAGCTTAGCGTTCGGGACAGGGGGCGCAGAGACCCAGTACTTC. This gives the protein CASSLAFGTGGAETQYF. The whole variable domain, remainder taken from reference TRBV11-3 and TRBJ2-5, is EAGVVQSPRYKIIEKKQPVAFWCNPISGHNTLYWYLQNLGQGPELLIRYENEEAVDDSQLPKDRFSAERLKGVDSTLKIQPAELGDSAVYLCASSLAFGTGGAETQYFGPGTRLLVL.

The rearrangement links TRBV6-5 to TRBJ1-5; unclear D gene. CDR3 length equals 15 residues. V was cut by 6 bases and J by 0 bases, with 12 bases left in between. Germline CDR1 and CDR2: MNHEY and SVGAGI. CDR3 sequence reads: CASSLSRGSNQPQHF. For the CDR3, the DNA is TGTGCCAGCAGCCTTTCACGGGGTAGCAATCAGCCCCAGCATTTT.

The rearrangement links TRBV2 to TRBJ1-1; D gene uncertain. Germline lookup yields CDR1 SNHLY and CDR2 FYNNEI. Trimming cost V 6 bases and J 1 base, with 12 bases left between them. The CDR3 sequence is 14 residues long. The DNA for the CDR3 is TGTGCCAGCAGGTTGGAGGGCGGGAACACTGAAGCTTTCTTT. Protein: CASRLEGGNTEAFF.

This chain connects TRBV2 to TRBJ2-7; 8 positions agree with TRBD2. Germline CDR1 is SNHLY and CDR2 is FYNNEI. The length of the CDR3 is 13 residues. J lost 7 bases, V lost 2 bases, and 4 bases had no gene match. CDR3 DNA: TGTGCCAGCAGTGAATCGCGACTAGCGGAGCAGTACTTC. This gives the protein CASSESRLAEQYF.

The chain recombines TRBV11-3 with TRBJ1-3; 9 positions match TRBD1. The CDR3 has 14 residues. The V and J ends lost 5 bases and 4 bases, in that order; junction bases with no gene match: 3. Germline CDR1 and CDR2: SGHNT and YENEEA. As DNA, the CDR3 is TGTGCCAGCAGCCAACAGGGGGCAGGAAACACCATATATTTT. It encodes CASSQQGAGNTIYF.

The J gene is TRBJ2-7, the V gene TRBV5-1; D gene ambiguous. Trimming shortened V by 4 bases and J by 8 bases, and 10 bases separated the two germline ends. Germline CDR1 SGHRS, CDR2 YFSETQ. The CDR3 runs 11 residues. In DNA form, the CDR3 reads TGCGCCAGCAGCCTCGGTTTACAGCAGTACTTC. It yields the protein CASSLGLQQYF.

The chain carries TRBV28 and TRBJ2-5, with 9 bases lining up with TRBD1. V was pared by 7 bases and J by 4 bases, with 13 bases of the junction left unmatched. There are 16 residues in the CDR3. Germline CDR1 reads MDHEN; CDR2 reads SYDVKM. CDR3 protein: CASIPLAGTGRETQYF. The CDR3 nucleotides are TGTGCCAGCATCCCTTTGGCGGGGACAGGGAGAGAGACCCAGTACTTC.

This chain joins TRBV29-1 and TRBJ2-3; unclear D gene. CDR3 length: 10 residues. Germline CDR1 and CDR2: SQVTM and ANQGSEA. V was shortened by 5 bases and J by 8 bases, with 8 bases between the two germline ends. This CDR3 is CSVPLGTQYF. The CDR3 DNA sequence: TGCAGCGTTCCACTTGGTACGCAGTATTTT.

J is TRBJ1-2 and V is TRBV11-2; maybe TRBD1 (5 bases). The ends were cut back, 5 bases at V and 4 bases at J, with 23 bases in the middle. Germline-derived CDR1 and CDR2 are SGHAT and FQNNGV. This CDR3 is built from 17 residues. CDR3 nucleotide sequence: TGTGCCAGCAGCCCCCTAGGGGCGTTCTTCCCCCTCTATGGCTACACCTTC. Translated: CASSPLGAFFPLYGYTF.

The V and J genes are TRBV5-4 and TRBJ2-7, with 10 bases identical to TRBD2. This CDR3 is 15 amino acids long. Germline CDR1 is SGHNT and CDR2 is YYREEE (reference sequence). V was clipped by 0 bases and J by 7 bases; unmatched bases: 7. CDR3 nucleotide sequence: TGTGCCAGCAGCTTGGAACTAGCGGGGAGGAGGGAGCAGTACTTC. It specifies CASSLELAGRREQYF.

The chain combines TRBV5-4 with TRBJ1-2, with 7 bases lining up with TRBD1. V was pared by 0 bases and J by 8 bases, with 7 bases of the junction left unmatched. This CDR3 is built from 14 residues. The germline gives CDR1 SGHNT, CDR2 YYREEE (reference sequence). For the CDR3, the DNA is TGTGCCAGCAGCTTGGCCGGACAGGCGAGAGGCTACACCTTC. Amino acids: CASSLAGQARGYTF.

V gene TRBV5-1 combines with J gene TRBJ2-3; D remains unclear. CDR1 and CDR2 from the germline V gene are SGHRS and YFSETQ. The CDR3 is 16 residues long. The V end was cut by 0 bases, the J end by 1 base, with 12 bases between. The CDR3 coding sequence is TGCGCCAGCAGCTTGGGGCGGTCCTGGGGCACAGATACGCAGTATTTT. Its protein is CASSLGRSWGTDTQYF.